This entry lists 25 T cell receptor beta chains sequenced from one sample in a study of a mutant IDH1 vaccine in newly diagnosed glioma. Libraries were prepared by immunoSEQ multiplex PCR; TCRdb keeps only in-frame clonotypes and omits some of them. The sample consists of 20,000 to 25,000 clones, around nine tenths of them appearing once. Time point noted: week 11, during vaccination. What each vaccine dose contained was 300 ug of mutant IDH1 20-mer peptide, accompanied by topical imiquimod. No antigen has been identified for these receptors. The sample here was PBMCs, taken from a glioma patient whose treatment included an IDH1 peptide vaccine. Every receptor here comes from a woman aged 35 to 49 with glioma.

The chain uses TRBV4-3 and TRBJ2-5; 10 positions match TRBD2. CDR1 is LGHNA and CDR2 is YSLEER in the germline V gene. The CDR3 is 16 amino acids. The V and J ends lost 0 bases and 5 bases, in that order; junction bases with no gene match: 6. The CDR3 nucleotides read TGCGCCAGCAGCCAAGATGGGATAGCGGGGGGTGAGACCCAGTACTTC. It encodes CASSQDGIAGGETQYF.

This clone was observed a few times. The V and J genes are TRBV2 and TRBJ1-2, with a tentative D call TRBD1 (5 bases). Trimming left V 6 bases short and J 4 bases short, with 12 bases between. This CDR3 spans 13 amino acids. Germline CDR1 reads SNHLY; CDR2 reads FYNNEI. The DNA of the CDR3 is TGTGCCAGCAGCCAATTGACAGTCTATGGCTACACCTTC. As protein: CASSQLTVYGYTF.

This clone has just one count. This chain links TRBV10-1 with TRBJ2-7; the D gene is possibly TRBD2 (5 bases). Per the germline V gene, CDR1 is WNHNN and CDR2 is SYGVQD (reference sequence). The CDR3 loop spans 13 amino acids. Deletions cut 2 bases from V and 7 bases from J, with 12 bases between. CDR3 bases: TGCGCCAGCAGTGAGACGGAGGCTAGAGAGCAGTACTTC. It codes for CASSETEAREQYF.

The CDR3 protein is CASSSGTLQETQYF. CDR3 sequence (DNA): TGTGCCAGCAGCTCCGGGACTCTCCAAGAGACCCAGTACTTC. The chain is built from TRBV5-4 and TRBJ2-5, with a possible D match to TRBD2 (6 bases). The V gene lost 3 bases and the J gene lost 1 base, with 10 bases spanning the gap. The germline CDR1 and CDR2 sequences are SGHNT and YYREEE (reference sequence). The CDR3 spans 14 residues.

This clone was detected only a few times. The chain joins TRBV19 to TRBJ1-1, with 8 bases lining up with TRBD1. The V segment lost 6 bases and the J segment 4 bases; nucleotides outside the gene matches: 7. The CDR3 covers 14 residues. CDR1 is LNHDA, CDR2 SQIVND, per germline (reference sequence). The CDR3: CASSRLTGVTEAFF. CDR3 nucleotides: TGTGCCAGTAGCAGACTGACAGGGGTCACTGAAGCTTTCTTT.

The chain has TRBV10-2 and TRBJ1-1; D unclear. The CDR3 is made up of 12 amino acids. CDR1 and CDR2 (germline): WSHSY, SAAADI. With 6 bases removed from V and 0 bases from J, the gap between germline ends came to 5 bases. Written as DNA, the CDR3 is TGCGCCAGCAGAGACTTGAACACTGAAGCTTTCTTT. Translating it yields CASRDLNTEAFF.

This clone was recorded only once. This rearrangement joins TRBV6-5 to TRBJ1-4; unclear D gene. V was clipped by 6 bases and J by 7 bases, with 12 bases between them. The CDR3 has 13 amino acids. CDR1 MNHEY and CDR2 SVGAGI come from the germline V gene. CDR3 sequence reads: CASSSYQSEKLFF. The CDR3 bases are TGTGCCAGCAGCTCTTATCAGAGTGAAAAACTGTTTTTT.

The CDR3 DNA reads as TGTGCCAGCAGCCTTGGGCCAACAGATACGCAGTATTTT. Amino acid sequence: CASSLGPTDTQYF. This chain links TRBV2 with TRBJ2-3; D not certain. The CDR3 is 13 residues long. Germline V gene data show CDR1 as SNHLY and CDR2 as FYNNEI. Trimming pared 6 bases from V and 3 bases from J, leaving 10 bases between.

This chain uses TRBV19 with TRBJ2-3; D may be TRBD2 (5 bases). The CDR3 runs 13 residues. Trimming took off 3 bases at V and 1 base at J, with 5 bases between the two ends. CDR1 and CDR2 from the germline V gene are LNHDA and SQIVND (reference sequence). CDR3 DNA: TGTGCCAGTAGTATTAGCGGCACAGATACGCAGTATTTT. The encoded protein is CASSISGTDTQYF.

This sequence joins TRBV7-6 and TRBJ2-7; tentative D call: TRBD2 (6 bases). This CDR3 comprises 15 residues. V lost 2 bases and J 5 bases, leaving 16 bases between the germline ends. Germline V gene lookup returns CDR1 SGHVS and CDR2 FNYEAQ. The CDR3 DNA sequence: TGTGCCAGCAGCTTAAAGACTAGTGTACGGCACGAGCAGTACTTC. This sequence encodes CASSLKTSVRHEQYF.

The gene calls are TRBV2 and TRBJ1-4, with unresolved D. The V gene lost 7 bases and the J gene lost 7 bases, with 13 bases spanning the gap. CDR1 and CDR2 (germline): SNHLY, FYNNEI. The CDR3 extends over 13 amino acids. CDR3 protein: CASMWEVGEKLFF. The CDR3 nucleotides are TGTGCCAGCATGTGGGAGGTCGGTGAAAAACTGTTTTTT.

The chain carries TRBV6-5 and TRBJ1-1; possible D gene TRBD1, 5 bases. Trimming removed 2 bases from V and 0 bases from J, with 7 bases in between. From germline, CDR1 is MNHEY and CDR2 SVGAGI. The CDR3 covers 14 residues. The CDR3 DNA follows: TGTGCCAGCAGTTACGGGGCTATGAACACTGAAGCTTTCTTT. It translates to CASSYGAMNTEAFF.

This clone was recorded only once. The rearrangement uses TRBV4-2 and TRBJ2-7; no reliable D call. The CDR3 contains 12 residues. V dropped 1 base and J dropped 3 bases, with 4 bases sitting between them. Germline CDR1 and CDR2: LGHNA and YNFKEQ. The CDR3 DNA reads TGTGCCAGCAGCCAAGGGGTCTACGAGCAGTACTTC. Encoded protein: CASSQGVYEQYF.

The chain carries TRBV20-1 and TRBJ1-1; D not resolved. This CDR3 is built from 11 residues. CDR1 is DFQATT and CDR2 is SNEGSKA in the germline V gene (reference sequence). The V and J ends lost 1 base and 5 bases respectively, with 5 bases between them. CDR3: CSARATTEAFF. The CDR3 DNA sequence: TGCAGTGCTAGAGCGACTACTGAAGCTTTCTTT.

The chain employs TRBV6-5 and TRBJ2-2, with D unresolved. The CDR3 has 12 amino acids. Trimming cost V 6 bases and J 3 bases, with 5 bases left between them. CDR1 MNHEY and CDR2 SVGAGI come from the germline V gene. CDR3 DNA: TGTGCCAGCAGCAGACACACCGGGGAGCTGTTTTTT. Protein sequence: CASSRHTGELFF.

The genes are TRBV28 and TRBJ1-5, with D uncertain. The CDR3 is made up of 12 amino acids. Trimming removed 5 bases at V and 8 bases at J, with 10 bases between. Germline lookup yields CDR1 MDHEN and CDR2 SYDVKM. Written as DNA, the CDR3 is TGTGCCAGCAGTCCTTTCGTTAAGCCCCAGCATTTT. Protein sequence: CASSPFVKPQHF.

The rearrangement joins TRBV19 to TRBJ2-7; weak D call: TRBD2 (6 bases). The V end lost 0 bases, the J end lost 0 bases, and 18 bases lay between the germline ends. CDR1 and CDR2 (germline): LNHDA, SQIVND (reference sequence). The CDR3 contains 18 residues. CDR3: CASSIDHSGTRSSYEQYF. The CDR3 bases are TGTGCCAGTAGTATAGATCATTCCGGGACTCGGAGCTCCTACGAGCAGTACTTC.

The chain uses TRBV2 and TRBJ1-1; 9 bases fit TRBD1. The CDR3 loop spans 13 amino acids. Losses at the gene ends were 7 bases for V and 1 base for J; bases not matched to a gene: 1. CDR1 is SNHLY and CDR2 is FYNNEI in the germline V gene. In DNA form, the CDR3 reads TGTGCCAGCAAGACAGGGGGGAACACTGAAGCTTTCTTT. Its protein is CASKTGGNTEAFF.

The chain combines TRBV5-4 with TRBJ1-5; D is unclear. The CDR3 is made up of 13 amino acids. CDR1 and CDR2 (germline): SGHNT, YYREEE (reference sequence). The V gene lost 2 bases and the J gene lost 4 bases, with 7 bases spanning the gap. The CDR3 spells CASSLGFNQPQHF. The CDR3 bases are TGTGCCAGCAGCTTAGGGTTTAATCAGCCCCAGCATTTT.

This clone was picked up one time. V usage is TRBV4-1 and J usage is TRBJ1-1; TRBD1 is a possible D gene (6 bases). The germline V gene has CDR1 MGHRA and CDR2 YSYEKL. V lost 1 base to trimming and J lost 1 base, with 10 bases between them. The CDR3 length is 15 residues. DNA for the CDR3: TGCGCCAGCAGCCAAGTAAGGGGGGCGAACACTGAAGCTTTCTTT. It codes for CASSQVRGANTEAFF.

In nucleotides, the CDR3 is TGCGCCAGCAGCTTGGTGGCTAGCGGGAGCTCCTACAATGAGCAGTTCTTC. As protein: CASSLVASGSSYNEQFF. The chain carries TRBV5-1 and TRBJ2-1; 10 nucleotides agree with TRBD2. V shed 0 bases and J 0 bases; nucleotides not matched to a gene: 3. The CDR3 is 17 residues long. Germline V lookup: CDR1 SGHRS, CDR2 YFSETQ.

The chain combines TRBV6-1 with TRBJ2-7; D call uncertain. CDR1 and CDR2 (germline): MNHNS, SASEGT. The V and J ends lost 6 bases and 4 bases respectively, with 19 bases between them. The CDR3 sequence is 15 residues long. CDR3 in DNA: TGTGCCAGCAGCCCTTTGCGGTTGATTTCTTACGAGCAGTACTTC. Encoded protein: CASSPLRLISYEQYF.

The V and J genes are TRBV25-1 and TRBJ2-7; 9 bases match TRBD1. The CDR3 sequence is 14 residues long. V lost 5 bases, J lost 0 bases, and 2 bases stayed unmatched. Germline loops: CDR1 MGHDK, CDR2 SYGVNS. CDR3 DNA sequence: TGTGCCAGCAGTATACAGGGGGCCTCCTACGAGCAGTACTTC. It yields the protein CASSIQGASYEQYF.

The chain links TRBV4-1 to TRBJ1-1, with a tentative D call TRBD1 (5 bases). V was clipped by 3 bases and J by 1 base, with 12 bases between them. CDR3 length: 15 residues. Germline V gene data show CDR1 as MGHRA and CDR2 as YSYEKL. CDR3 bases: TGCGCCAGCAGCCAGAGATCGGGGACGAACACTGAAGCTTTCTTT. Translation gives CASSQRSGTNTEAFF.

This chain connects TRBV2 to TRBJ1-1; 7 bases fit TRBD1. From germline, CDR1 is SNHLY and CDR2 FYNNEI. With V trimmed by 5 bases and J by 11 bases, 8 bases remained unmatched. This CDR3 has 12 amino acids. CDR3 loop: CASSSTGWGAFF. CDR3 bases: TGTGCCAGCAGTTCGACAGGGTGGGGGGCTTTCTTT.